This TCR beta chain was sequenced for a study of blood T cells in healthy people across ages. The junction had 9 bases not matched to a gene; V was cut back by 2 bases and J by 1 base. Germline lookup yields CDR1 SGHRS and CDR2 YFSETQ. The CDR3 contains 16 residues. Alongside a J-beta primer mix, a sample-barcoded 5' primer served in a second PCR lasting 7 to 11 cycles. MiXCR was run by TCRdb on the 5' RACE reads, yielding one entry per CDR3 protein. The sample carries about 640,000 distinct CDR3 sequences, under 65% recorded once. Sequenced sample: blood. V and J are TRBV5-1 and TRBJ2-7; TRBD2 matches at 7 bases. This sequence originates from a man aged 55-75 years in good health. In nucleotides, the CDR3 is TGCGCCAGCAGCTTTGAGGCTAGCGGTACGTCCTACGAGCAGTACTTC. Its protein is CASSFEASGTSYEQYF.